This T cell receptor beta chain was obtained from a study of metastatic and nonmetastatic thyroid tumors. Background on the study: Peripheral blood and tumor or nodule samples from malignant and benign thyroid patients were compared. Study-wide results and caveats: The study reportedly found significantly higher TCR beta diversity in malignant thyroid tumors than benign nodules, in blood and tumor.

Ahead of thyroid surgery, no patient had received treatment of any kind. Comment on this clone: Its antigen is unknown.

As processed by the authors: A papillary thyroid cancer distant-metastasis classifier was built from CDR3 differences across clinicopathological groups. TCRdb ran MiXCR on the PCR reads. TCRdb's processing, not the study's, gives the V and J calls here. Of roughly 13,000 clones in the sample, over 25% are singletons; the top ten hold around a sixth. Trimming at V came to 0 bases and at J to 6 bases, leaving 16 bases not matched to a gene. The CDR3 is 17 residues long. The germline gives CDR1 GTSNPN, CDR2 SVGIG (reference sequence). This clonotype was obtained from a male donor with papillary thyroid cancer or a benign thyroid nodule (not recorded which). Some clones in this sample may be carry-over from other donors' samples. Sequencing used tumor tissue. The chain couples TRBV30 to TRBJ2-7, with TRBD1 identical over 8 bases. The CDR3 protein is CAWSVTQGARRVGEQYF. Here the CDR3 DNA reads TGTGCCTGGAGTGTAACCCAGGGGGCGAGGAGAGTGGGCGAGCAGTACTTC.